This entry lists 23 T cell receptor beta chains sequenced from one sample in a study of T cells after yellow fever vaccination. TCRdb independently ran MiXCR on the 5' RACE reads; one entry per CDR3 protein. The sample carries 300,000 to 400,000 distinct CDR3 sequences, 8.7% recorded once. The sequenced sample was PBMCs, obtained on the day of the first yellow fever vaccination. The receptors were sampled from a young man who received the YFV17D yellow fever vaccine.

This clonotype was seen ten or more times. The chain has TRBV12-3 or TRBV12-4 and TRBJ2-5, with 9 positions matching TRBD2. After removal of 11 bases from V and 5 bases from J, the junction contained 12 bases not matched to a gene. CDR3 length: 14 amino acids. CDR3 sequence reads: CAVLGRGGYETQYF. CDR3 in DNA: TGTGCCGTTCTTGGGCGGGGGGGCTATGAGACCCAGTACTTC.

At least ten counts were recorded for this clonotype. In nucleotides, the CDR3 is TGTGCCAGCAGCGTGGACTACGAGCAGTACTTC. Amino acid sequence: CASSVDYEQYF. The chain joins TRBV11-2 to TRBJ2-7; D ambiguous. The CDR3 runs to 11 residues. CDR1 and CDR2 (germline): SGHAT, FQNNGV. V was shortened by 5 bases and J by 3 bases, with 5 bases between the two germline ends.

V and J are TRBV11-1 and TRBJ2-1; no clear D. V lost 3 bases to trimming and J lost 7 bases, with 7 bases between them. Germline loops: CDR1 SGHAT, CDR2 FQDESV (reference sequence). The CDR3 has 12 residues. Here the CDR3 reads CASSFKRNEQFF. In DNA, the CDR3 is TGTGCCAGCAGCTTCAAGCGTAATGAGCAGTTCTTC.

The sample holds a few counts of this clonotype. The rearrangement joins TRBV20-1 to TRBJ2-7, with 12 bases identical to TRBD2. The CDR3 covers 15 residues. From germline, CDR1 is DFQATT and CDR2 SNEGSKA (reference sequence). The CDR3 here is CSAGLLAGGPNEQYF. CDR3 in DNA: TGCAGCGCCGGCCTTCTAGCGGGGGGGCCTAACGAGCAGTACTTC.

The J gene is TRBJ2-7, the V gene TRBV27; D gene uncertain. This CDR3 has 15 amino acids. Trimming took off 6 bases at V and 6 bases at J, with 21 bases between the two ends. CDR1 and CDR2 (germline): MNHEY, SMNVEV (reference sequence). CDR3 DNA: TGTGCCAGCAGATCGGGCCGGTCCGGTTATAGCGAGCAGTACGTC. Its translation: CASRSGRSGYSEQYV.

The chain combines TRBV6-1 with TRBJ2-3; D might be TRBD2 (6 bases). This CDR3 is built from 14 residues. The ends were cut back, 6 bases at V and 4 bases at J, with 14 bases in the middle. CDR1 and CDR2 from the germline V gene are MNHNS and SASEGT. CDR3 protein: CASSPRGVPDTQYF. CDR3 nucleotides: TGTGCCAGCAGCCCCCGCGGGGTCCCAGATACGCAGTATTTT.

The CDR3 DNA sequence: TGTGCCAGCAGCCGGGGACAGGGTGGAGACGAGCAGTACTTC. This translates into CASSRGQGGDEQYF. This chain uses TRBV7-9 with TRBJ2-7, with 9 bases aligning to TRBD1. The CDR3 length is 14 residues. The germline gives CDR1 SEHNR, CDR2 FQNEAQ (reference sequence). Trimming removed 5 bases from V and 5 bases from J; junction bases left unmatched: 7.

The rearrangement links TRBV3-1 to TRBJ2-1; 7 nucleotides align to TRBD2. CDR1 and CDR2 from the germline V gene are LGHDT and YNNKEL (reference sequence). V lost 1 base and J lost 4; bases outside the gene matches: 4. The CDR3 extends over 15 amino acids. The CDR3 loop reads CASSQGAGEYNEQFF. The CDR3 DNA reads TGTGCCAGCAGCCAAGGGGCGGGGGAGTACAATGAGCAGTTCTTC.

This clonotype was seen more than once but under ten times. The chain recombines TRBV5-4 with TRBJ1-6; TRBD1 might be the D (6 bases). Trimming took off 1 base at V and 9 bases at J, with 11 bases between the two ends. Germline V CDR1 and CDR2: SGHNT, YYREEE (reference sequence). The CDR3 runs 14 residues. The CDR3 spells CASSLRTDFSPLHF. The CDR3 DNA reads TGTGCCAGCAGCTTGCGGACAGACTTTTCACCCCTCCACTTT.

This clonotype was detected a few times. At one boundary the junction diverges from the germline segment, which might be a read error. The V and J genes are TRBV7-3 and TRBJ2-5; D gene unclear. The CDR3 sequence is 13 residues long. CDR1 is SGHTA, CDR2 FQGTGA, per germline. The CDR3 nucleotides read TGTGCCAGCAGCCCAAACCTTCAAGGGACCCAGTACTTC. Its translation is CASSPNLQGTQYF.

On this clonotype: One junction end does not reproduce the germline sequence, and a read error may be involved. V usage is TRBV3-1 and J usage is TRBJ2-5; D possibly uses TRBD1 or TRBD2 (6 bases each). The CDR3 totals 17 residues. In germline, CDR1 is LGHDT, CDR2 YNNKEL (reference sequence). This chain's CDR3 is CATSLTGGLVGQETQYF. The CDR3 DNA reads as TGTGCCACCAGCCTCACCGGGGGCTTAGTCGGGCAAGAGACCCAGTACTTC.

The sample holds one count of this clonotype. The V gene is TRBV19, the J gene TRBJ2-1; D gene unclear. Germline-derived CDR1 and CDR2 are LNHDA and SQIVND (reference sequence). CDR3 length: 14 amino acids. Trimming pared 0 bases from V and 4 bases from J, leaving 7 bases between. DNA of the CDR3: TGTGCCAGTAGTATAGATCTCCGTTACAATGAGCAGTTCTTC. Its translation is CASSIDLRYNEQFF. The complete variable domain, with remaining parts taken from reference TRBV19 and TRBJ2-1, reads DGGITQSPKYLFRKEGQNVTLSCEQNLNHDAMYWYRQDPGQGLRLIYYSQIVNDFQKGDIAEGYSVSREKKESFPLTVTSAQKNPTAFYLCASSIDLRYNEQFFGPGTRLTVL.

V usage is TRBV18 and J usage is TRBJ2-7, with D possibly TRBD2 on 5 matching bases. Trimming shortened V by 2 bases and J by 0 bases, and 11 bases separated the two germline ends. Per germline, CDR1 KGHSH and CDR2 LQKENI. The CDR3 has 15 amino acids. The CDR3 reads CASSPEGYSSYEQYF. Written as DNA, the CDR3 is TGTGCCAGCTCACCAGAGGGTTACAGCTCCTACGAGCAGTACTTC.

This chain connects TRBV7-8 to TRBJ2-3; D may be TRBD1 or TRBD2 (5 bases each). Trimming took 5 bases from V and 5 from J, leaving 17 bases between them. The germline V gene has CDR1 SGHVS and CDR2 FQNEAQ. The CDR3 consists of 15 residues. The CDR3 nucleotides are TGTGCCAGCAGCAGGGACCCGAGTGCGAGAGATACGCAGTATTTT. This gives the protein CASSRDPSARDTQYF. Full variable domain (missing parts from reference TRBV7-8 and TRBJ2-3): GAGVSQSPRYKVAKRGQDVALRCDPISGHVSLFWYQQALGQGPEFLTYFQNEAQLDKSGLPSDRFFAERPEGSVSTLKIQRTQQEDSAVYLCASSRDPSARDTQYFGPGTRLTVL.

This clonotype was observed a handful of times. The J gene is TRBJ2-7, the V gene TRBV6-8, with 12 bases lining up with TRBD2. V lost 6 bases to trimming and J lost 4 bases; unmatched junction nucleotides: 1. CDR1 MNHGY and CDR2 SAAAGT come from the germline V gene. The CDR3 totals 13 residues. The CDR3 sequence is CASRLAGGYEQYV. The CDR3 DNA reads TGTGCCAGCAGACTAGCGGGGGGTTACGAGCAGTACGTC.

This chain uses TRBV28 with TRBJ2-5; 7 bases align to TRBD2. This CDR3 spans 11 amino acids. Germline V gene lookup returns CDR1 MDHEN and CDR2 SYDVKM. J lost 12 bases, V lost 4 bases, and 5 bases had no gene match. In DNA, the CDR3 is TGTGCCAGCAGTTCGGGACTACACAAGTACTTC. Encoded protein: CASSSGLHKYF.

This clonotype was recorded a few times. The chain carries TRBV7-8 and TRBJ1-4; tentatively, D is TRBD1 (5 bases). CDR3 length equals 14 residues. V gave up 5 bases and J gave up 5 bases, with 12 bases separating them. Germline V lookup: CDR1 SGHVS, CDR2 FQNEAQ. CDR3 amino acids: CASSRQGLNEKLFF. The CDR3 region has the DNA TGTGCCAGCAGCCGCCAGGGACTGAATGAAAAACTGTTTTTT.

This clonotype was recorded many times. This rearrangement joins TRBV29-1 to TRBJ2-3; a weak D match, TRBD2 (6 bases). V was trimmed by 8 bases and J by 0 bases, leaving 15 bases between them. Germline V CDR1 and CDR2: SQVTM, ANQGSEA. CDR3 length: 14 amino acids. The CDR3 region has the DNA TGCAGCATCCAGGAAGGGACTAGCACAGATACGCAGTATTTT. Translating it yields CSIQEGTSTDTQYF.

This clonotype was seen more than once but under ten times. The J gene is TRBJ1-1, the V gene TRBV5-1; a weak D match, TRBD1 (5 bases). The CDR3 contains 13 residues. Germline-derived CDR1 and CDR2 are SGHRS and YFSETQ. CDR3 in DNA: TGCGCGACTCGAGGGGAGACGAACACTGAAGCTTTCTTT. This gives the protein CATRGETNTEAFF.

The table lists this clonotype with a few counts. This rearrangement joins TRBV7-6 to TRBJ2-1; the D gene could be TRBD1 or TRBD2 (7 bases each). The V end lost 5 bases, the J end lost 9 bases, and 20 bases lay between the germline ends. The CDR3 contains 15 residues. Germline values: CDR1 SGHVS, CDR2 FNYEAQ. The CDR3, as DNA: TGTGCCAGCAGCGCCAGGGGGGGGCCATGGGGTGAGCAGTTCTTC. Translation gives CASSARGGPWGEQFF.

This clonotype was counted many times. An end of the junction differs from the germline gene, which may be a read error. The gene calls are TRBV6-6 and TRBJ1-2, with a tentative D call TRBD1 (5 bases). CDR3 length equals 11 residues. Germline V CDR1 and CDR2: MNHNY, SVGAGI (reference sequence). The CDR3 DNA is TGTGCCAGCAGTTACCAAGACAGTGAGGCCTTC. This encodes CASSYQDSEAF.

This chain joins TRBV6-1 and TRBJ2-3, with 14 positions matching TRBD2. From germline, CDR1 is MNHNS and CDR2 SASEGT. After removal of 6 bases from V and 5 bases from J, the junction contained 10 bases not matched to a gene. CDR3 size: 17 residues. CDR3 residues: CASSHAGLAGGIDTQYF. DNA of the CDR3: TGTGCCAGCAGCCACGCTGGACTAGCGGGGGGTATAGATACGCAGTATTTT.

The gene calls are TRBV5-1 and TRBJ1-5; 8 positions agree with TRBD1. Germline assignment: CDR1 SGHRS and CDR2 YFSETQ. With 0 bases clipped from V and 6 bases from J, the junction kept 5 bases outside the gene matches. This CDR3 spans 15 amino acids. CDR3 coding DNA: TGCGCCAGCAGCTTGGCAGGACAGGGAGGTCAGCCCCAGCATTTT. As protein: CASSLAGQGGQPQHF.